This T cell receptor beta chain was profiled in a study of technical replicates of blood from a few donors. V was clipped by 2 bases and J by 1 base, with 14 bases between them. This CDR3 has 16 residues. CDR1 is MDHEN, CDR2 SYDVKM, per germline. This clone showed up just once. Clones were read by immunoSEQ multiplex PCR, and TCRdb kept only the in-frame ones, dropping some. The sample consists of 70,000 to 80,000 clones, about nine tenths of them appearing once. The chain employs TRBV28 and TRBJ1-2; D perhaps matches TRBD1 (5 bases). The origin of this receptor is a human donor in good health. Some clones in this sample may be carry-over from other donors' samples. Sequences were obtained from T cells isolated from PBMCs. The CDR3 region is CASSLTGPYNNYGYTF. As DNA, the CDR3 is TGTGCCAGCAGTTTAACAGGACCCTATAATAACTATGGCTACACCTTC.